This TCR beta chain appears in the sequencing data of a study of regulatory T cells in long-lasting Graves disease. Relying on iRepertoire HTBI primers and Arm-PCR of CDR3 regions, the team built TCR beta libraries. TCRdb analysed the multiplex PCR reads with MiXCR anew, one entry per CDR3 protein. The table has 420,000 or so distinct CDR3 sequences, 16% seen once; the top ten hold about 25%. This clonotype was found many times. Antigen unknown. Described time point: newly diagnosed GD, antithyroid drugs for less than 3 months. The TCR library was prepared using RNA isolated from PBMCs. The V gene's germline CDR1 is KGHSH and CDR2 LQKENI. This CDR3 region has 15 residues. Trimming left V 3 bases short and J 2 bases short, with 10 bases between. Study-level findings and limits: Repertoires from persistent disease leaned toward TRBV28, TRBJ1-2 and TRBJ2-5.

These data were likewise used in another study, on T cells in Graves' hyperthyroidism and ophthalmopathy. From that second work: Primed by the HTBI set, a first-round RT-PCR was run on the TCR CDR3. A model of 13 V-J features distinguished ophthalmopathy from stable hyperthyroidism.

This rearrangement joins TRBV18 to TRBJ2-2; D might be TRBD2 (6 bases). This clonotype was sampled from a woman aged 18-29 years with Graves disease. The sample consisted of peripheral blood mononuclear cells (PBMCs), taken at new diagnosis, from a patient treated with antithyroid drugs. The CDR3 DNA follows: TGTGCCAGCTCACCCGCGGGACGAAACACCGGGGAGCTGTTTTTT. Its translation: CASSPAGRNTGELFF. Full variable domain (remainder filled in from reference TRBV18 and TRBJ2-2): NAGVMQNPRHLVRRRGQEARLRCSPMKGHSHVYWYRQLPEEGLKFMVYLQKENIIDESGMPKERFSAEFPKEGPSILRIQQVVRGDSAAYFCASSPAGRNTGELFFGEGSRLTVL.